Presented here are 21 T cell receptor beta chains from one specimen sequenced in a study of T cells in Graves' hyperthyroidism and ophthalmopathy. It was RNA transcripts that yielded the amplified TCR beta CDR3 regions. When the TCR CDR3 underwent first-round RT-PCR, the HTBI primer set was used. TCRdb itself ran the multiplex PCR reads through MiXCR, one entry per CDR3 protein. There are 300,000 to 450,000 distinct CDR3 sequences in the sample; roughly 15% occur only once, and roughly a fifth lies in the top ten. The material sequenced was blood. Every receptor here comes from a woman aged 25 to 39 with Graves' ophthalmopathy.

The V and J genes are TRBV28 and TRBJ2-3, with TRBD2 as a possible D gene (7 bases). With 1 base removed from V and 4 bases from J, the gap between germline ends came to 15 bases. Germline V gene sequence: CDR1 MDHEN, CDR2 SYDVKM. CDR3 length: 16 amino acids. CDR3 loop: CASSLLTGGKADTQYF. The DNA of the CDR3 is TGTGCCAGCAGTTTATTAACGGGGGGCAAGGCAGATACGCAGTATTTT.

This clonotype was seen at least ten times. The chain joins TRBV12-3 or TRBV12-4 to TRBJ1-5, with D perhaps matching TRBD1 (5 bases). This CDR3 spans 15 amino acids. V lost 2 bases, J lost 1 base, and 9 bases lay in between. The CDR3 region has the DNA TGTGCCAGCAGTTTATCCCGGGGCAGCAATCAGCCCCAGCATTTT. Translation: CASSLSRGSNQPQHF.

On this clonotype: A clone one base away is much larger, so this may be a read error. This chain joins TRBV3-1 and TRBJ2-5; 8 bases are a match to TRBD2. The CDR3 spans 18 residues. CDR1 and CDR2 from the germline V gene are LGHDT and YNNKEL (reference sequence). V lost 0 bases, J lost 1 base, and 10 bases stayed unmatched. CDR3 residues: CASSQEFLSGGVQETQYF. CDR3 in DNA: TGTGCCAGCAGCCAAGAATTTCTATCCGGGGGGGTCCAAGAGACCCAGTACTTC.

This clonotype showed up many times. The rearrangement links TRBV7-9 to TRBJ1-1; D unresolved. The CDR3 totals 10 residues. Trimming removed 6 bases at V and 7 bases at J, with 6 bases between. Germline values: CDR1 SEHNR, CDR2 FQNEAQ (reference sequence). The CDR3 sequence is CASRTVEAFF. The CDR3, as DNA: TGTGCCAGCAGGACGGTTGAAGCTTTCTTT.

The chain recombines TRBV4-2 with TRBJ2-1; either TRBD1 or TRBD2 may supply D (6 bases each). V lost 4 bases to trimming and J lost 8 bases, with 18 bases between them. Germline V CDR1 and CDR2: LGHNA, YNFKEQ. CDR3 length equals 15 residues. The DNA for the CDR3 is TGTGCCAGCAGCCCGCGTGGGGGGCCGGCGGATGAGCAGTTCTTC. It translates to CASSPRGGPADEQFF.

This clonotype appeared many times. The chain employs TRBV6-1 and TRBJ1-6; no clear D. Trimming shortened V by 4 bases and J by 8 bases, and 9 bases separated the two germline ends. This CDR3 is 13 amino acids long. Germline V gene sequence: CDR1 MNHNS, CDR2 SASEGT. The CDR3 nucleotides are TGTGCCAGCAGTGCGAGGAACTATTCACCCCTCCACTTT. Amino acids: CASSARNYSPLHF.

This clonotype has at least ten counts. V is TRBV2 and J is TRBJ1-6; 8 nucleotides match TRBD1. V gave up 5 bases and J gave up 3 bases; unmatched junction bases: 9. CDR3 length: 17 amino acids. Germline V gene lookup returns CDR1 SNHLY and CDR2 FYNNEI. The CDR3 sequence: CASSPMETGVYNSPLHF. The DNA of the CDR3 is TGTGCCAGCAGTCCAATGGAGACAGGGGTCTATAATTCACCCCTCCACTTT.

This clonotype was observed many times. The chain uses TRBV6-1 and TRBJ1-1; possible D gene TRBD1, 5 bases. This CDR3 contains 12 residues. The V end was cut by 6 bases, the J end by 8 bases, with 13 bases between. CDR1 MNHNS and CDR2 SASEGT come from the germline V gene. CDR3 nucleotides: TGTGCCAGCAGCCTATTAGGGGTCGAAGCTTTCTTT. Its translation is CASSLLGVEAFF.

This clonotype appeared many times. The V call is TRBV2, the J call TRBJ1-2; TRBD1 matches 8 bases. The CDR3 loop spans 14 amino acids. CDR1 is SNHLY and CDR2 is FYNNEI in the germline V gene. Trimming at V came to 2 bases and at J to 6 bases, leaving 5 bases not matched to a gene. DNA of the CDR3: TGTGCCAGCAGTGAAATTTGGACAGGGAATGGCTACACCTTC. Translation: CASSEIWTGNGYTF.

This clonotype was seen repeatedly, ten times or more. The chain has TRBV7-9 and TRBJ2-2, with D tentatively TRBD2 (6 bases). The CDR3 is made up of 18 amino acids. CDR1 and CDR2 from the germline V gene are SEHNR and FQNEAQ (reference sequence). V lost 6 bases, J lost 0 bases, and 20 bases lay in between. The CDR3 sequence is CASRPKPVWGANTGELFF. Here the CDR3 DNA reads TGTGCCAGCAGGCCGAAGCCGGTGTGGGGGGCGAACACCGGGGAGCTGTTTTTT.

This clonotype was observed many times. The chain combines TRBV6-1 with TRBJ1-2; 7 positions match TRBD1. V lost 8 bases, J lost 4 bases, and 4 bases stayed unmatched. Germline loops: CDR1 MNHNS, CDR2 SASEGT. The CDR3 sequence is 12 residues long. In DNA, the CDR3 is TGTGCCAGCTCACCAGGGGGCTATGGCTACACCTTC. Translating it yields CASSPGGYGYTF.

This clonotype was counted at least ten times. The rearrangement uses TRBV30 and TRBJ2-7; D is unresolved. Germline V lookup: CDR1 GTSNPN, CDR2 SVGIG (reference sequence). Trimming removed 0 bases from V and 2 bases from J, with 11 bases in between. This CDR3 has 14 residues. CDR3 in DNA: TGTGCCTGGAGTGTAGTTTCAGCGACCTACGAGCAGTACTTC. Translating it yields CAWSVVSATYEQYF.

This clonotype was seen ten or more times. V is TRBV18 and J is TRBJ2-1; the match to TRBD2 covers 9 bases. Germline V gene data show CDR1 as KGHSH and CDR2 as LQKENI. The CDR3 is 15 amino acids. With 6 bases clipped from V and 9 bases from J, the junction kept 12 bases outside the gene matches. This chain's CDR3 is CASSLRASGDTEQFF. The CDR3 DNA reads TGTGCCAGCTCCCTCCGGGCTAGCGGGGATACTGAGCAGTTCTTC.

In its sample, this clonotype was seen many times. The V gene is TRBV2, the J gene TRBJ2-1; D not resolved. V lost 5 bases, J lost 0 bases, and 17 bases lay in between. The CDR3 consists of 17 residues. Germline assignment: CDR1 SNHLY and CDR2 FYNNEI. The CDR3 DNA reads as TGTGCCAGCAGTCGATTCGGGTGGGCGAGCTCCTACAATGAGCAGTTCTTC. Encoded protein: CASSRFGWASSYNEQFF.

In this sample, this clonotype turned up many times. This chain uses TRBV24-1 with TRBJ2-3, with a possible D match to TRBD1 (6 bases). Looked up from germline, CDR1 is KGHDR and CDR2 is SFDVKD. The CDR3 totals 16 residues. V was cut by 5 bases and J by 2 bases, with 16 bases left in between. Written as DNA, the CDR3 is TGTGCCACCAGTGGCGTCAGGGGCTCATTCACAGATACGCAGTATTTT. This sequence encodes CATSGVRGSFTDTQYF.

Many counts were recorded for this clonotype. CDR3 coding DNA: TGTGCCAGGGCAGACAGGGATAACACCGGGGAGCTGTTTTTT. Translating gives CARADRDNTGELFF. The genes are TRBV2 and TRBJ2-2, with 7 bases matching TRBD1. J gave up 2 bases and V 9 bases, and 6 bases lay outside the gene matches. Germline V gene lookup returns CDR1 SNHLY and CDR2 FYNNEI. CDR3 size: 14 residues.

This clonotype was seen a handful of times. The chain uses TRBV20-1 and TRBJ2-2; no definite D call. Germline-derived CDR1 and CDR2 are DFQATT and SNEGSKA (reference sequence). Trimming cost V 3 bases and J 2 bases, with 7 bases left between them. This CDR3 region has 13 residues. The CDR3 sequence is CSASKANTGELFF. DNA for the CDR3: TGCAGTGCTAGCAAGGCCAACACCGGGGAGCTGTTTTTT.

In this sample, this clonotype turned up many times. V and J are TRBV12-3 or TRBV12-4 and TRBJ1-2, with 7 positions matching TRBD1. This CDR3 is built from 15 residues. V was pared by 5 bases and J by 8 bases, with 14 bases of the junction left unmatched. CDR3 sequence: CASSARTGPSAGYTF. In DNA form, the CDR3 reads TGTGCCAGCAGTGCCCGGACAGGACCGTCGGCCGGCTACACCTTC.

This clonotype showed up many times. The chain has TRBV2 and TRBJ2-3; 12 nucleotides line up with TRBD2. Germline CDR1 and CDR2: SNHLY and FYNNEI. V shed 6 bases and J 5 bases; nucleotides not matched to a gene: 6. There are 15 residues in the CDR3. DNA for the CDR3: TGTGCCAGCAGAAAACTAGCGGGGGGTGAAGATACGCAGTATTTT. It codes for CASRKLAGGEDTQYF.

This clonotype was observed many times. The chain carries TRBV12-3 or TRBV12-4 and TRBJ1-2, with a weak D call TRBD1 (5 bases). CDR3 size: 13 residues. V was trimmed by 3 bases and J by 7 bases, leaving 12 bases between them. In DNA, the CDR3 is TGTGCCAGCAGTTTCGCTGCGGGGGGTGGCTACACCTTC. Protein: CASSFAAGGGYTF.

There are many counts of this clonotype. V usage is TRBV18 and J usage is TRBJ1-4; D is unresolved. This CDR3 region has 15 residues. V shed 2 bases and J shed 0 bases, with 7 bases lying between them. Looked up from germline, CDR1 is KGHSH and CDR2 is LQKENI. In nucleotides, the CDR3 is TGTGCCAGCTCACCAATGCAAACAACTAATGAAAAACTGTTTTTT. Its protein is CASSPMQTTNEKLFF.